Each of the 32 T cell receptor beta chains below was sequenced from the same sample in a study of early T cells in non-severe SARS-CoV-2 infection. MiXCR, run by TCRdb on the 5' RACE reads, gives a single entry per CDR3 protein. Counted here are 25,000 to 30,000 distinct CDR3 sequences, roughly 4.4% occurring once; the ten biggest clones make up roughly 11%. Specimen: whole blood. All receptors come from an adult who was a healthcare worker with PCR-confirmed SARS-CoV-2 infection or an uninfected control (not recorded which).

This clonotype was seen ten or more times. J is TRBJ1-1 and V is TRBV13; D perhaps matches TRBD1 (6 bases). V was trimmed by 3 bases and J by 5 bases, leaving 7 bases between them. This CDR3 has 12 residues. Germline loops: CDR1 PRHDT, CDR2 FYEKMQ (reference sequence). The CDR3 sequence: CASSFQGTEAFF. The CDR3, as DNA: TGTGCCAGCAGCTTCCAGGGGACTGAAGCTTTCTTT.

In this sample, this clonotype turned up many times. This sequence joins TRBV7-2 and TRBJ2-4; 13 bases match TRBD2. The CDR3 sequence is 18 residues long. Germline CDR1 is SGHTA and CDR2 is FQGNSA. The V gene end was trimmed by 5 bases and the J gene end by 0 bases; junction bases not matched to a gene: 7. The CDR3 sequence is CASSTGLAGVIAKNIQYF. The CDR3 DNA reads as TGTGCCAGCAGCACTGGACTAGCGGGAGTCATAGCCAAAAACATTCAGTACTTC.

This clonotype was counted many times. The chain combines TRBV7-2 with TRBJ1-1, with 7 bases aligning to TRBD1. V gave up 4 bases and J gave up 2 bases; unmatched junction bases: 7. The CDR3 spans 15 residues. Germline CDR1 and CDR2: SGHTA and FQGNSA. The CDR3, as DNA: TGTGCCAGCAGCTCAAAACAGGGGATCAACACTGAAGCTTTCTTT. This encodes CASSSKQGINTEAFF.

There are many counts of this clonotype. The junction differs from germline at one of its ends, possibly a read error. The chain joins TRBV7-7 to TRBJ2-5; possible D gene TRBD2, 5 bases. CDR3 length: 16 residues. CDR1 and CDR2 from the germline V gene are SSHAT and FNYEAQ (reference sequence). CDR3 residues: CASSPGRGVSQETQYF. As DNA, the CDR3 is TGTGCTAGCAGCCCTGGGAGAGGCGTATCTCAAGAGACCCAGTACTTC.

This clonotype was observed many times. This chain links TRBV9 with TRBJ1-6; D possibly corresponds to TRBD1 (6 bases). There are 17 residues in the CDR3. The V end was cut by 4 bases, the J end by 1 base, with 15 bases between. Germline CDR1 is SGDLS and CDR2 is YYNGEE. As DNA, the CDR3 is TGTGCCAGCAGCCCTTGGGCAGGGGAATCCTATAATTCACCCCTCCACTTT. It yields the protein CASSPWAGESYNSPLHF. Looking up the rest from reference TRBV9 and TRBJ1-6 gives the full variable domain: DSGVTQTPKHLITATGQRVTLRCSPRSGDLSVYWYQQSLDQGLQFLIQYYNGEERAKGNILERFSAQQFPDLHSELNLSSLELGDSALYFCASSPWAGESYNSPLHFGNGTRLTVT.

This clonotype came up many times. This chain joins TRBV12-5 and TRBJ2-1, with 11 bases matching TRBD2. The V and J ends lost 1 base and 6 bases, in that order; junction bases with no gene match: 8. CDR1 LGHNT and CDR2 FRNRAP come from the germline V gene. The CDR3 sequence is 17 residues long. The CDR3 reads CASGLGRSGTSGNEQFF. CDR3 sequence (DNA): TGTGCTAGTGGTTTGGGACGATCCGGGACTAGCGGCAATGAGCAGTTCTTC.

Ten or more counts support this clonotype. J is TRBJ1-2 and V is TRBV12-3 or TRBV12-4, with D perhaps TRBD1 (5 bases). With 7 bases removed from V and 4 bases from J, the gap between germline ends came to 13 bases. The CDR3 sequence is 13 residues long. The DNA of the CDR3 is TGTGCCAGCACCCAAGGGACCTCCTATGGCTACACCTTC. Its translation: CASTQGTSYGYTF.

This clonotype was detected only a few times. CDR3 DNA: TGTGCCAGCTACGACAGGGGCTCTGAAAAACTGTTTTTT. Translated, it gives CASYDRGSEKLFF. The rearrangement links TRBV12-3 or TRBV12-4 to TRBJ1-4; 8 bases align to TRBD1. V shed 8 bases, J shed 7 bases, and the junction held 6 bases outside the gene matches. This CDR3 has 13 amino acids.

This clonotype was seen repeatedly, ten times or more. The CDR3 DNA is TGTGCCAGTAGTAATGGGTACGAGCAGTACTTC. It codes for CASSNGYEQYF. The gene calls are TRBV19 and TRBJ2-7; D call uncertain. V lost 4 bases and J lost 4, with 5 bases in between. This CDR3 spans 11 amino acids. Germline-derived CDR1 and CDR2 are LNHDA and SQIVND (reference sequence). Full variable domain (missing parts from reference TRBV19 and TRBJ2-7): DGGITQSPKYLFRKEGQNVTLSCEQNLNHDAMYWYRQDPGQGLRLIYYSQIVNDFQKGDIAEGYSVSREKKESFPLTVTSAQKNPTAFYLCASSNGYEQYFGPGTRLTVT.

The chain couples TRBV30 to TRBJ2-1; maybe TRBD2 (6 bases). Germline V gene sequence: CDR1 GTSNPN, CDR2 SVGIG (reference sequence). The CDR3 loop spans 14 amino acids. Trimming removed 2 bases from V and 2 bases from J, with 10 bases in between. Here the CDR3 reads CAWSMWEAYNEQFF. For the CDR3, the DNA is TGTGCCTGGAGTATGTGGGAGGCCTACAATGAGCAGTTCTTC.

This clonotype showed up many times. The chain carries TRBV5-1 and TRBJ2-1; 7 nucleotides align to TRBD1. The CDR3 is 13 amino acids. Germline CDR1 and CDR2: SGHRS and YFSETQ. The J segment lost 9 bases and the V segment lost 3 bases, leaving 6 bases of the junction unmatched. CDR3 amino acids: CASSSTGYIEQFF. DNA of the CDR3: TGCGCCAGCAGCTCGACAGGGTATATTGAGCAGTTCTTC.

There are many counts of this clonotype. The chain employs TRBV29-1 and TRBJ2-1; 10 bases are shared with TRBD2. Germline values: CDR1 SQVTM, CDR2 ANQGSEA. V lost 6 bases to trimming and J lost 5 bases; unmatched junction nucleotides: 7. The CDR3 has 14 residues. CDR3 amino acids: CSVAGTSEDNEQFF. CDR3 nucleotide sequence: TGCAGCGTAGCCGGGACTAGCGAGGACAATGAGCAGTTCTTC.

In nucleotides, the CDR3 is TGTGCCAGCTCACCACCGAGGGTAAGCTCCTACAATGAGCAGTTCTTC. It encodes CASSPPRVSSYNEQFF. The chain uses TRBV18 and TRBJ2-1, with D possibly being TRBD2 (5 bases). V lost 0 bases and J 0 bases, leaving 9 bases between the germline ends. This CDR3 is built from 16 residues. Germline values: CDR1 KGHSH, CDR2 LQKENI.

This clonotype is termed medium-sized. V gene TRBV30 combines with J gene TRBJ1-5; D gene unclear. Germline CDR1 reads GTSNPN; CDR2 reads SVGIG (reference sequence). The CDR3 totals 14 residues. V was trimmed by 1 base and J by 4 bases, leaving 11 bases between them. The CDR3 loop reads CAWSGGLANQPQHF. For the CDR3, the DNA is TGTGCCTGGAGTGGAGGCCTGGCTAATCAGCCCCAGCATTTT.

This clonotype was picked up many times. The rearrangement uses TRBV20-1 and TRBJ1-5; D uncertain. The V end lost 3 bases, the J end lost 4 bases, and 13 bases lay between the germline ends. The CDR3 length is 14 residues. Germline CDR1 and CDR2: DFQATT and SNEGSKA (reference sequence). CDR3 region: CSASSEARNQPQHF. For the CDR3, the DNA is TGCAGTGCTAGCTCCGAGGCACGGAATCAGCCCCAGCATTTT.

Ten or more counts support this clonotype. V is TRBV7-9 and J is TRBJ2-1; 8 nucleotides line up with TRBD2. Per the germline V gene, CDR1 is SEHNR and CDR2 is FQNEAQ (reference sequence). V shed 8 bases and J 0 bases; nucleotides not matched to a gene: 15. The CDR3 contains 18 residues. The CDR3 DNA reads TGTGCCAGCGCGGCATTGGGCGGGAGGCCGAGCTCCTACAATGAGCAGTTCTTC. It translates to CASAALGGRPSSYNEQFF.

This chain uses TRBV18 with TRBJ2-1, with D perhaps TRBD2 (6 bases). This CDR3 contains 14 residues. The V end was cut by 0 bases, the J end by 7 bases, with 10 bases between. The germline gives CDR1 KGHSH, CDR2 LQKENI. The CDR3 sequence: CASSPPGGPNEQFF. CDR3 bases: TGTGCCAGCTCACCACCCGGAGGGCCGAATGAGCAGTTCTTC.

Points on this clonotype: Being one base from a much bigger clone, this may be a read error. The chain is built from TRBV7-9 and TRBJ2-5; 7 bases agree with TRBD1. Germline loops: CDR1 SEHNR, CDR2 FQNEAQ (reference sequence). The CDR3 runs to 15 residues. CDR3 nucleotide sequence: TGTGTCAGCAGCTTAGAAGGACAGGCACAAGAGACCCAGTACTTC. Amino acid sequence: CVSSLEGQAQETQYF. The complete variable domain, with remaining parts taken from reference TRBV7-9 and TRBJ2-5, reads DTGVSQNPRHKITKRGQNVTFRCDPISEHNRLYWYRQTLGQGPEFLTYFQNEAQLEKSRLLSDRFSAERPKGSFSTLEIQRTEQGDSAMYLCVSSLEGQAQETQYFGPGTRLLVL.

By sample fraction, this clonotype is medium-sized. The V gene is TRBV7-2, the J gene TRBJ2-7; 10 positions match TRBD2. Germline CDR1 and CDR2: SGHTA and FQGNSA. The CDR3 is 15 amino acids. V dropped 3 bases and J dropped 1; count of bases not matched to a gene: 3. The CDR3 nucleotides read TGTGCCAGCAGCTTGCTAGCGGGAGTATCCTACGAGCAGTACTTC. This translates into CASSLLAGVSYEQYF.

V and J are TRBV4-1 and TRBJ2-1; 8 nucleotides align to TRBD2. Germline lookup yields CDR1 MGHRA and CDR2 YSYEKL. V was pared by 0 bases and J by 2 bases, with 0 bases of the junction left unmatched. The CDR3 spans 15 residues. Here the CDR3 DNA reads TGCGCCAGCAGCCAAGACGGGAGGGCCTACAATGAGCAGTTCTTC. Translated: CASSQDGRAYNEQFF.

This clonotype was detected only a few times. The CDR3 nucleotides are TGCAGCGTTGTAGGCGGGAGCTCCTACAATGAGCAGTTCTTC. As protein: CSVVGGSSYNEQFF. The genes are TRBV29-1 and TRBJ2-1; 7 bases fit TRBD2. V trimming: 4 bases; J trimming: 0 bases; junction bases outside the gene matches: 3. The CDR3 consists of 14 residues. Per the germline V gene, CDR1 is SQVTM and CDR2 is ANQGSEA.

At least ten counts were recorded for this clonotype. The V call is TRBV20-1, the J call TRBJ1-1; D remains unclear. The CDR3 totals 14 residues. Looked up from germline, CDR1 is DFQATT and CDR2 is SNEGSKA (reference sequence). Trimming took 2 bases from V and 4 from J, leaving 14 bases between them. This CDR3 reads CSARIQRSGTEAFF. CDR3 DNA sequence: TGCAGTGCTAGAATCCAAAGGAGTGGCACTGAAGCTTTCTTT.

In regard to this clonotype: A read error may produce the germline difference seen at one junction end. The genes are TRBV7-2 and TRBJ2-7; 12 bases map to TRBD2. The CDR3 loop spans 15 amino acids. Looked up from germline, CDR1 is SGHTA and CDR2 is FQGNSA. CDR3 DNA: TGTGGCAGCAGCTTAGTATGGACTAGCGGGACCGAGCAGTACTTC. Its protein is CGSSLVWTSGTEQYF.

This clonotype was counted many times. The CDR3 region has the DNA TGTGCCAGTGGGACTACTGGGGCAGGGCTCTATGGCTACACCTTC. It translates to CASGTTGAGLYGYTF. The chain has TRBV19 and TRBJ1-2; tentatively, D is TRBD1 (5 bases). Germline CDR1 is LNHDA and CDR2 is SQIVND (reference sequence). V was clipped by 8 bases and J by 4 bases, with 20 bases between them. The CDR3 sequence is 15 residues long.

This clonotype was observed many times. V gene TRBV7-2 combines with J gene TRBJ1-1; no reliable D call. Trimming took off 5 bases at V and 0 bases at J, with 13 bases between the two ends. The length of the CDR3 is 15 residues. Germline V gene lookup returns CDR1 SGHTA and CDR2 FQGNSA. The CDR3 DNA follows: TGTGCCAGCAGCGCCCGTTGGCAAATGAACACTGAAGCTTTCTTT. This translates into CASSARWQMNTEAFF.

This clonotype was detected ten times or more. The CDR3 DNA follows: TGTGCCAGCAGCCCCTGGACAGGAGCAGGGGATACGCAGTATTTT. Its protein is CASSPWTGAGDTQYF. The chain recombines TRBV7-2 with TRBJ2-3, with 7 positions matching TRBD1. Germline V CDR1 and CDR2: SGHTA, FQGNSA. V was pared by 5 bases and J by 6 bases, with 11 bases of the junction left unmatched. The length of the CDR3 is 15 residues. The full variable domain, with the rest looked up from reference TRBV7-2 and TRBJ2-3, is GAGVSQSPSNKVTEKGKDVELRCDPISGHTALYWYRQSLGQGLEFLIYFQGNSAPDKSGLPSDRFSAERTGGSVSTLTIQRTQQEDSAVYLCASSPWTGAGDTQYFGPGTRLTVL.

The chain has TRBV5-1 and TRBJ2-3, with D perhaps matching TRBD1 (5 bases). This CDR3 has 13 residues. In germline, CDR1 is SGHRS, CDR2 YFSETQ. V lost 4 bases, J lost 2 bases, and 8 bases lay in between. The CDR3 nucleotides read TGCGCCAGCAGCGCTGGACACACAGATACGCAGTATTTT. Translation gives CASSAGHTDTQYF.

The table lists this clonotype with a few counts. This chain uses TRBV7-2 with TRBJ1-2; unclear D gene. This CDR3 comprises 12 residues. Germline assignment: CDR1 SGHTA and CDR2 FQGNSA. The V end was cut by 5 bases, the J end by 2 bases, with 6 bases between. DNA for the CDR3: TGTGCCAGCAGCCAAAGAAACTATGGCTACACCTTC. Its translation is CASSQRNYGYTF.

In this sample, this clonotype turned up many times. The rearrangement uses TRBV13 and TRBJ2-3; 7 nucleotides align to TRBD2. Unmatched junction bases numbered 12, after V lost 4 bases and J lost 2 bases. The CDR3 spans 17 residues. The V gene's germline CDR1 is PRHDT and CDR2 FYEKMQ (reference sequence). The CDR3 spells CASSSLVGTTDTDTQYF. The CDR3 DNA follows: TGTGCCAGCAGCTCTTTAGTTGGGACTACTGACACAGATACGCAGTATTTT.

There are many counts of this clonotype. The rearrangement uses TRBV4-2 and TRBJ2-5, with no clear D. The germline V gene has CDR1 LGHNA and CDR2 YNFKEQ. Trimming removed 0 bases from V and 2 bases from J, with 10 bases in between. The CDR3 length is 15 residues. The CDR3 reads CASSQDLHRQETQYF. The CDR3 coding sequence is TGTGCCAGCAGCCAAGATTTACATCGGCAAGAGACCCAGTACTTC.

This clonotype occurred many times. Sequence at one end of the junction differs from germline and may be a read error. The chain employs TRBV11-3 and TRBJ2-1, with a weak D call TRBD1 (5 bases). Germline V gene sequence: CDR1 SGHNT, CDR2 YENEEA. The length of the CDR3 is 12 residues. CDR3 sequence (DNA): TGTGCCAGCAGCGGGCAGGGCTGGGTGAGTGTCTTC. The encoded protein is CASSGQGWVSVF.

This clonotype was detected ten times or more. This chain links TRBV24-1 with TRBJ2-3, with 10 bases that match TRBD2. V lost 4 bases to trimming and J lost 4 bases; unmatched junction nucleotides: 19. This CDR3 is built from 20 residues. Looked up from germline, CDR1 is KGHDR and CDR2 is SFDVKD. The CDR3 loop reads CATSEGMRLAGEGRADTQYF. CDR3 DNA sequence: TGTGCCACCAGTGAGGGCATGAGGCTAGCGGGAGAGGGCCGGGCAGATACGCAGTATTTT.